This T cell receptor (beta chain) emerged from a study of graft-versus-host responses after intestinal transplantation (dated by TCRdb to the early 2020s). Concerning the study at large: The transplants that recipients got were multivisceral, liver-intestinal, or isolated intestinal. A peak of at least 4% donor T cells among recipient peripheral blood mononuclear cells was the definition used for donor T cell macrochimerism. Anti-thymocyte globulin induction was given to all recipients, followed by maintenance tacrolimus and steroids for approximately three years. After intestinal transplantation, graft-versus-host and host-versus-graft alloreactive T cell clones were followed in the graft, circulation and bone marrow using bulk TCR-beta CDR3 sequencing. To identify alloreactive clones, pre-transplant mixed lymphocyte reaction products were sequenced and then compared with unstimulated pre-transplant donor and recipient T cells. Of the 20 to 25 intestinal transplant recipients enrolled in the cohort, one of whom was a retransplant, a few patients without pretransplant specimens were excluded. Instead of going to the commercial service, samples from a few later patients were sequenced in-house on an Illumina MiSeq and processed with MiXCR. Broader findings and caveats from the paper: In the allografts of patients with donor T cell macrochimerism, GvH to HvG T cell clonal ratios were high. GvH clones were detected in recipient bone marrow, and some of these GvH clones were observed earlier in ileal mucosa or blood, consistent with an intestinal mucosal origin. The relatively low number and heterogeneity of intestinal transplant patients limited the conclusions. Early after transplant, peak levels of circulating GvH clones were found to be associated with declines in HvG clones.

Dithiothreitol, EDTA incubations and collagenase D digestion were used to isolate intraepithelial and lamina propria lymphocytes from graft specimens. Bulk TCR-beta sequencing was performed on serial intestinal graft biopsy specimens collected as late as 600 days after transplant. The CDR3 spans 13 residues, from the cysteine through the phenylalanine. This entry keeps only the CDR3 DNA: 39 bases, framed from base 1. Via the germline V gene, CDR1 is MNHNS and CDR2 SASEGT. Trimming at the junction amounts to 7 bases on V and 2 bases on J, and the germline ends lie 9 bases apart. With respect to this clone: The target of this receptor is not known. It has no much larger one-base neighbor in the sample; base qualities were not kept.

The library was generated by the immunoSEQ multiplex PCR assay. Adaptive Biotechnologies carried out high-throughput TCR-beta CDR3 sequencing of genomic DNA for most patients. Processing in the source paper ran as follows. Adaptive's ImmunoSEQ software was the source of the TCR sequencing data for about 18 patients, while a few other patients were processed with MiXCR and VDJtools. CDR3 nucleotide sequences shared between donor and recipient were removed because their origin could not be assigned. Alloreactive clones required at least 2-fold expansion over unstimulated cells and minimum CFSE-low frequency of 0.002% (template counts) or 0.001% (read counts). Mappable clones were those detected in sequenced pre-transplant spleen, lymph node, or MLR CFSE-low populations of the donor or recipient. The cumulative frequency of alloreactive clones was calculated as a percentage of all sequences, weighted by copy number. Entries here come from immuneACCESS through TCRdb and include only in-frame sequences with V and J called. Some clones fail to appear in such tables; in the studies checked, an unresolved V gene covers under half of the shortfall, and the cause of the remainder is unknown. D and trimming were read from the DNA, whereas the V and J calls and clone size are those reported in that table. Counted in this sample were 15,000 to 20,000 clones; 65% to 85% of them appeared once. The ten largest clones represent 8% of the sample.

The sample here was ileum tissue, taken around 20 days after intestinal transplant. This receptor chain uses TRBV6-1 and TRBJ1-5; TRBD1 is possibly the D segment (5 matching bases). The clonotype comes from a human patient who received an intestinal transplant, so some T cells may come from the graft donor. The CDR3 is CASTRVGNQPQHF. The bases are TGTGCCAGCACCAGGGTAGGCAATCAGCCCCAGCATTTT.